This section outlines one T cell receptor beta chain sequence together with its context. This specimen belongs to a study of graft-versus-host responses after intestinal transplantation. Study overall: Multivisceral, liver-intestinal, or isolated intestinal transplants were received by the recipients. Recipients uniformly received anti-thymocyte globulin induction, followed by tacrolimus and steroids for about three years.

Data came from immunoSEQ multiplex PCR; TCRdb stores just in-frame clones and leaves some out. The sample lists 90,000 to 100,000 clones, about 82% occurring once. Per germline, CDR1 MNHEY and CDR2 SMNVEV (reference sequence). This CDR3 spans 19 amino acids. Germline trimming cut 0 bases from V and 2 bases from J; bases unmatched to any gene: 14. This TCR was sampled from a human patient who received an intestinal transplant, so some T cells may come from the graft donor. Sequenced material: PBMCs, taken 255 days after intestinal transplant. This chain joins TRBV27 and TRBJ2-7; the match to TRBD1 covers 9 bases. CDR3 region: CASSLSGDREGGGPYEQYF. The CDR3 region has the DNA TGTGCCAGCAGTTTATCGGGGGACAGGGAAGGGGGGGGGCCCTACGAGCAGTACTTC.